This entry lists 17 T cell receptor beta chains sequenced from one sample in a study of Graves' ophthalmopathy and Graves' hyperthyroidism. Using RNA transcripts, the TCR beta CDR3 regions were amplified. The authors performed first-round RT-PCR with HTBI primers and then a second-round multiplex PCR. TCRdb reanalysed the multiplex PCR reads using MiXCR and keeps one entry per CDR3 protein. The repertoire holds roughly 160,000 distinct CDR3 sequences, with 35% to 45% as singletons. Sequencing used peripheral blood. Receptor source: a man aged 25-40 years with Graves' ophthalmopathy.

The sample holds a few counts of this clonotype. The chain employs TRBV6-1 and TRBJ2-5; 12 bases agree with TRBD1. The CDR3 consists of 15 residues. V shed 7 bases, J shed 5 bases, and the junction held 8 bases outside the gene matches. Germline V gene data show CDR1 as MNHNS and CDR2 as SASEGT. As DNA, the CDR3 is TGTGCCAGCAAGCTAGGGACAGGGGGCGCGGAGACCCAGTACTTC. Translation gives CASKLGTGGAETQYF.

The chain recombines TRBV6-5 with TRBJ2-7; D is uncertain. Trimming pared 0 bases from V and 0 bases from J, leaving 9 bases between. This CDR3 comprises 15 residues. Germline CDR1 reads MNHEY; CDR2 reads SVGAGI. The CDR3 region has the DNA TGTGCCAGCAGTTACTCCGGCAGACTCTCCTACGAGCAGTACTTC. It encodes CASSYSGRLSYEQYF.

The V call is TRBV6-5, the J call TRBJ1-3; D may be TRBD1 (5 bases). CDR1 is MNHEY, CDR2 SVGAGI, per germline. The CDR3 runs to 15 residues. Deletions cut 0 bases from V and 2 bases from J, with 8 bases between. Here the CDR3 DNA reads TGTGCCAGCAGTTACTCTGTGGGGGCTGGAAACACCATATATTTT. It translates to CASSYSVGAGNTIYF.

This clonotype was seen only a few times. The chain recombines TRBV6-5 with TRBJ1-6, with D perhaps TRBD1 (6 bases). Germline-derived CDR1 and CDR2 are MNHEY and SVGAGI. Trimming cost V 0 bases and J 7 bases, with 13 bases left between them. CDR3 length: 16 residues. CDR3 protein: CASSYSVRGRNSPLHF. Here the CDR3 DNA reads TGTGCCAGCAGTTACTCGGTCAGGGGTCGAAATTCACCCCTCCACTTT.

The table lists this clonotype with a few counts. The rearrangement uses TRBV6-5 and TRBJ1-1, with a possible D match to TRBD1 (5 bases). Trimming left V 0 bases short and J 4 bases short, with 6 bases between. The CDR3 spans 13 residues. In germline, CDR1 is MNHEY, CDR2 SVGAGI. CDR3 bases: TGTGCCAGCAGTTACTCGGGGCGCACTGAAGCTTTCTTT. Its protein product is CASSYSGRTEAFF.

Ten or more counts support this clonotype. V and J are TRBV6-2 or TRBV6-3 and TRBJ1-2; D is unresolved. This CDR3 has 16 residues. CDR1 and CDR2 (germline): MNHEY, SVGEGT. The V and J ends lost 5 bases and 3 bases respectively, with 19 bases between them. CDR3: CASSHPGRARDYGYTF. Here the CDR3 DNA reads TGTGCCAGCAGTCACCCCGGGAGAGCGAGGGACTATGGCTACACCTTC.

This clonotype was observed many times. The V call is TRBV6-7, the J call TRBJ1-2; maybe TRBD1 (5 bases). Being an ORF, TRBV6-7 has a function that is uncertain. This CDR3 comprises 15 residues. The ends were cut back, 7 bases at V and 5 bases at J, with 20 bases in the middle. The CDR3 coding sequence is TGTGCCAGCATCCACCGGGGGTCTGCTTGGTATGGCTACACCTTC. Translated, it gives CASIHRGSAWYGYTF.

The chain employs TRBV20-1 and TRBJ1-5, with 8 bases lining up with TRBD1. After removal of 2 bases from V and 6 bases from J, the junction contained 9 bases not matched to a gene. The length of the CDR3 is 15 residues. The germline V gene encodes CDR1 DFQATT and CDR2 SNEGSKA (reference sequence). CDR3 coding DNA: TGCAGTGCTAGACCCTGGACAGGGAAGATTCAGCCCCAGCATTTT. It encodes CSARPWTGKIQPQHF.

Ten or more counts support this clonotype. V is TRBV6-2 or TRBV6-3 and J is TRBJ2-6; D is unclear. CDR1 and CDR2 (germline): MNHEY, SVGEGT. Trimming stripped 6 bases from V and 2 bases from J, with 5 bases between. This CDR3 spans 13 amino acids. CDR3 nucleotide sequence: TGTGCCAGCAGCTCGACTGGGGCCAACGTCCTGACTTTC. Amino acid sequence: CASSSTGANVLTF.

This clonotype was seen repeatedly, ten times or more. V is TRBV6-5 and J is TRBJ1-5; 7 bases agree with TRBD1. The ends lost 2 bases at V and 9 bases at J; junction bases unmatched: 10. CDR3 size: 15 residues. The germline CDR1 and CDR2 sequences are MNHEY and SVGAGI. The CDR3 loop is CASSYEGTAQWPQHF. CDR3 nucleotides: TGTGCCAGCAGTTACGAAGGGACAGCACAATGGCCCCAGCATTTT.

The chain employs TRBV20-1 and TRBJ2-7; 7 nucleotides align to TRBD2. This CDR3 has 15 residues. V lost 6 bases to trimming and J lost 3 bases; unmatched junction nucleotides: 14. Germline-derived CDR1 and CDR2 are DFQATT and SNEGSKA (reference sequence). As DNA, the CDR3 is TGCAGTGCGCACCCACCGGGGGACTACAGCTACGAGCAGTACTTC. Protein sequence: CSAHPPGDYSYEQYF.

The CDR3 DNA reads as TGTGCCAGCAGGCCCAAAACCGGGACAGGGCGTGGCGAGCAGTACTTC. Its translation: CASRPKTGTGRGEQYF. The gene calls are TRBV2 and TRBJ2-7, with 9 bases identical to TRBD1. The CDR3 has 16 residues. V gave up 6 bases and J gave up 6 bases; unmatched junction bases: 15. CDR1 and CDR2 from the germline V gene are SNHLY and FYNNEI. Drawing the rest from reference TRBV2 and TRBJ2-7, the complete variable domain is EPEVTQTPSHQVTQMGQEVILRCVPISNHLYFYWYRQILGQKVEFLVSFYNNEISEKSEIFDDQFSVERPDGSNFTLKIRSTKLEDSAMYFCASRPKTGTGRGEQYFGPGTRLTVT.

This clonotype was recorded at least ten times. The V gene is TRBV24-1, the J gene TRBJ2-7, with TRBD2 matching 8 bases. There are 18 residues in the CDR3. With 5 bases clipped from V and 0 bases from J, the junction kept 14 bases outside the gene matches. From germline, CDR1 is KGHDR and CDR2 SFDVKD. CDR3 region: CATSGTTSDRPHSYEQYF. The CDR3 nucleotides are TGTGCCACCAGTGGCACGACTAGCGACCGACCCCACTCCTACGAGCAGTACTTC.

This clonotype was observed many times. The chain combines TRBV12-3 or TRBV12-4 with TRBJ1-1; D possibly corresponds to TRBD1 (5 bases). The length of the CDR3 is 14 residues. Trimming removed 6 bases at V and 5 bases at J, with 16 bases between. CDR3 nucleotide sequence: TGTGCCAGCAGCCCAGGGCACCCCCGGACTGAAGCTTTCTTT. It codes for CASSPGHPRTEAFF.

The rearrangement joins TRBV19 to TRBJ2-7; D gene uncertain. The CDR3 spans 12 residues. V was clipped by 3 bases and J by 4 bases, with 7 bases between them. CDR1 and CDR2 (germline): LNHDA, SQIVND (reference sequence). DNA of the CDR3: TGTGCCAGTAGTATGAAGGGTTACGAGCAGTACTTC. Its translation is CASSMKGYEQYF.

J is TRBJ2-7 and V is TRBV20-1, with 9 bases identical to TRBD1. Unmatched junction bases numbered 3, after V lost 6 bases and J lost 3 bases. Germline assignment: CDR1 DFQATT and CDR2 SNEGSKA (reference sequence). There are 12 residues in the CDR3. The CDR3 DNA follows: TGCAGTGCCGGACAGGGGTTCTACGAGCAGTACTTC. This gives the protein CSAGQGFYEQYF.

This clonotype was observed many times. This chain joins TRBV19 and TRBJ2-7, with D hard to call. Germline lookup yields CDR1 LNHDA and CDR2 SQIVND (reference sequence). The CDR3 spans 17 residues. The CDR3 DNA follows: TGTGCTGCCCGTCTCGGCGTAAAGGCCCGCAGCTCCTACGAGCAGTACTTC. It encodes CAARLGVKARSSYEQYF.